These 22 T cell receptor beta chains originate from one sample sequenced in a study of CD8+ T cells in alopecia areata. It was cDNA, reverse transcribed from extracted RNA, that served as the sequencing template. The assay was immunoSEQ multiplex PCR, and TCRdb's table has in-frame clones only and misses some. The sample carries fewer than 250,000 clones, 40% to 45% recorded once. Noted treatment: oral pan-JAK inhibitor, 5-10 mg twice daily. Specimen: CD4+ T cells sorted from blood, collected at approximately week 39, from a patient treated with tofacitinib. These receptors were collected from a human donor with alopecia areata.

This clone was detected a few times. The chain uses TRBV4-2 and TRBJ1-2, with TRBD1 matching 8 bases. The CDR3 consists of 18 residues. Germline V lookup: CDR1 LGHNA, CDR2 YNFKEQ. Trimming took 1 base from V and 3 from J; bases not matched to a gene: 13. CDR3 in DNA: TGTGCCAGCAGCCAAGGGCGGCAGGGGGCCTTTCTCCACTATGGCTACACCTTC. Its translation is CASSQGRQGAFLHYGYTF.

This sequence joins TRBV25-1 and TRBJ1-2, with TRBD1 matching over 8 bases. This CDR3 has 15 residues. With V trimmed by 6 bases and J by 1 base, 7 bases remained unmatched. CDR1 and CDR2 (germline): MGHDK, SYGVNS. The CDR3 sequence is CASRPDRGDNYGYTF. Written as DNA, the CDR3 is TGTGCCAGCAGACCCGACAGGGGTGATAACTATGGCTACACCTTC.

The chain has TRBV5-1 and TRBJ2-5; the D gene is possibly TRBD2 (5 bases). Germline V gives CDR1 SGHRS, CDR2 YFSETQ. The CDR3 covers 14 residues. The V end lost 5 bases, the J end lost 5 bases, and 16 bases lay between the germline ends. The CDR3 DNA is TGCGCCAGCAGAAAAAGCCCTAGCCACGAGACCCAGTACTTC. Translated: CASRKSPSHETQYF.

The CDR3 coding sequence is TGTGCCACCAGCAGGGTTAAGGGACAGGGGAACAATGAGCAGTTCTTC. Residues: CATSRVKGQGNNEQFF. The chain carries TRBV15 and TRBJ2-1, with 10 bases lining up with TRBD1. Germline V lookup: CDR1 LNHNV, CDR2 YYDKDF (reference sequence). The CDR3 runs to 16 residues. With V trimmed by 3 bases and J by 5 bases, 7 bases remained unmatched.

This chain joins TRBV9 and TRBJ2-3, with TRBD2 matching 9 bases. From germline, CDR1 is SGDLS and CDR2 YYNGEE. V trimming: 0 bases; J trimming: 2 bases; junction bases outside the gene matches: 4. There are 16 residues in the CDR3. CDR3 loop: CASSVGGRDFTDTQYF. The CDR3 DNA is TGTGCCAGCAGCGTAGGCGGGAGGGATTTCACAGATACGCAGTATTTT.

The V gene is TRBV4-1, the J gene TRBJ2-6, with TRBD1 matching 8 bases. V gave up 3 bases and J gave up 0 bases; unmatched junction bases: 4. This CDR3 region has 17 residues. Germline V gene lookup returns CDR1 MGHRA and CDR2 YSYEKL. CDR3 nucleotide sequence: TGCGCCAGCAGCCACCAACAGGGGGTCTCTGGGGCCAACGTCCTGACTTTC. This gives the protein CASSHQQGVSGANVLTF.

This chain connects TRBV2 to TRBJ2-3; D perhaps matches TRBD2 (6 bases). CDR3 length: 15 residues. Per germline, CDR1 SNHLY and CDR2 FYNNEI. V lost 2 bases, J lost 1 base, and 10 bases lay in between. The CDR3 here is CASSEWTTGTDTQYF. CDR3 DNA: TGTGCCAGCAGTGAATGGACTACCGGCACAGATACGCAGTATTTT. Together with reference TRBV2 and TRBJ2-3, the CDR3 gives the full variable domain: EPEVTQTPSHQVTQMGQEVILRCVPISNHLYFYWYRQILGQKVEFLVSFYNNEISEKSEIFDDQFSVERPDGSNFTLKIRSTKLEDSAMYFCASSEWTTGTDTQYFGPGTRLTVL.

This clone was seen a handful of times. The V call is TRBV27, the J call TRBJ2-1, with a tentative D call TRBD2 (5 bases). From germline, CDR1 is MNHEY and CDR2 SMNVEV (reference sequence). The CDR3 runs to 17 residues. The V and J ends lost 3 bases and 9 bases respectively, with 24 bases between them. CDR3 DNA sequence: TGTGCCAGCAGTTTGCCCTCTGGGAGTGGCCCTATCGTTGAGCAGTTCTTC. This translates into CASSLPSGSGPIVEQFF.

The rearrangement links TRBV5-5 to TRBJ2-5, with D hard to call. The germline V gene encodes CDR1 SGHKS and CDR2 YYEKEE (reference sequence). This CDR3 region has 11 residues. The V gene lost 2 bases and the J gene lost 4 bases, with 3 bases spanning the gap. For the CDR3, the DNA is TGTGCCAGCAGCTTCCGAGAGACCCAGTACTTC. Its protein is CASSFRETQYF.

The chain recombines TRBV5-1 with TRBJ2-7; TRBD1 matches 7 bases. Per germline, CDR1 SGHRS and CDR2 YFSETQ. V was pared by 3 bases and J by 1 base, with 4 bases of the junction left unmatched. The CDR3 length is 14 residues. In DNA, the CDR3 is TGCGCCAGCAGCTACACAGGGGCGTCCTACGAGCAGTACTTC. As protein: CASSYTGASYEQYF.

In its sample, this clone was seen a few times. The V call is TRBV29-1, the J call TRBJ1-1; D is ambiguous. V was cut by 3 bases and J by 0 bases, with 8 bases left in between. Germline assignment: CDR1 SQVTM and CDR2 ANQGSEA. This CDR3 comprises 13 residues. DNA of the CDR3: TGCAGCGTTGAGACCAGGCTGAACACTGAAGCTTTCTTT. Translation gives CSVETRLNTEAFF.

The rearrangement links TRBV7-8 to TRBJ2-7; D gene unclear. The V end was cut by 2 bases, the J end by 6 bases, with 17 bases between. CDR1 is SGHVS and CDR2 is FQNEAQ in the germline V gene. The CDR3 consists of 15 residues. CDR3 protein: CASSLFRSGEVEQYF. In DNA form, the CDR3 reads TGTGCCAGCAGCTTATTCCGAAGTGGGGAAGTCGAGCAGTACTTC.

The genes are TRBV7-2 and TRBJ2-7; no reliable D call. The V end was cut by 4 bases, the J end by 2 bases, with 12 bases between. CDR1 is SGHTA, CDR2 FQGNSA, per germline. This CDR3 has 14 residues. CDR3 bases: TGTGCCAGCAGCTCCGGCGGCGACCCCTACGAGCAGTACTTC. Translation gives CASSSGGDPYEQYF.

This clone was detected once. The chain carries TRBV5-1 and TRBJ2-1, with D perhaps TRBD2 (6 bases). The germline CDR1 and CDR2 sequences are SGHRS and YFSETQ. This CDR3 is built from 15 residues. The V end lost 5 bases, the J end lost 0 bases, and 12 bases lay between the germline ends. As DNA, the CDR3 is TGCGCCAGCAGACCGAATAGCGGCTCCTACAATGAGCAGTTCTTC. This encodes CASRPNSGSYNEQFF.

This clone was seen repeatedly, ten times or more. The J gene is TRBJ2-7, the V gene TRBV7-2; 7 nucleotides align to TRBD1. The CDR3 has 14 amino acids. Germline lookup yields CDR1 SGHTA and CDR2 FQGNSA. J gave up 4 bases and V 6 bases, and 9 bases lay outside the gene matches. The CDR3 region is CASRGSTGQYEQYF. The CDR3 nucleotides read TGTGCCAGCAGGGGGTCGACAGGGCAGTACGAGCAGTACTTC.

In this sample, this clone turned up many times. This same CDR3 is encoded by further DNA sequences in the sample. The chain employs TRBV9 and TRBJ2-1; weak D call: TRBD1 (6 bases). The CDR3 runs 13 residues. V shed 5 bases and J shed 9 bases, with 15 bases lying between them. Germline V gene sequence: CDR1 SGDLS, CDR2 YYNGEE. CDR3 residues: CASSVRGLGEQFF. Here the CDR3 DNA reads TGTGCCAGCAGTGTAAGGGGGTTGGGTGAGCAGTTCTTC. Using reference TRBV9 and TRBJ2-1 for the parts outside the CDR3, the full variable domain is DSGVTQTPKHLITATGQRVTLRCSPRSGDLSVYWYQQSLDQGLQFLIQYYNGEERAKGNILERFSAQQFPDLHSELNLSSLELGDSALYFCASSVRGLGEQFFGPGTRLTVL.

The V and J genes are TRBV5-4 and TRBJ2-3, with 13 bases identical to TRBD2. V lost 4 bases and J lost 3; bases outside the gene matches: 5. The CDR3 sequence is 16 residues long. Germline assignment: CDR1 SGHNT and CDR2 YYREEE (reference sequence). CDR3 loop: CASSERLAGGTDTQYF. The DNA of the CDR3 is TGTGCCAGCAGCGAGAGACTAGCGGGAGGTACAGATACGCAGTATTTT.

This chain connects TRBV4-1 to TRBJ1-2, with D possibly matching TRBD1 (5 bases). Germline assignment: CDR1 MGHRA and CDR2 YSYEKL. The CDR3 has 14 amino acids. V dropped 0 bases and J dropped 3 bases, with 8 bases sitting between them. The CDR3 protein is CASSQDETDYGYTF. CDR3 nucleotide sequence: TGCGCCAGCAGCCAAGACGAGACAGACTATGGCTACACCTTC.

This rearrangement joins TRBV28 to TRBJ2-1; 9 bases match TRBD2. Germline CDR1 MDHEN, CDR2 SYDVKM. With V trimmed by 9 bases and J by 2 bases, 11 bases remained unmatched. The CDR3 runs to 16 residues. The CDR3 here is CASSGWLAGTYNEQFF. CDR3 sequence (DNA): TGTGCCAGTTCCGGGTGGCTAGCGGGGACCTACAATGAGCAGTTCTTC.

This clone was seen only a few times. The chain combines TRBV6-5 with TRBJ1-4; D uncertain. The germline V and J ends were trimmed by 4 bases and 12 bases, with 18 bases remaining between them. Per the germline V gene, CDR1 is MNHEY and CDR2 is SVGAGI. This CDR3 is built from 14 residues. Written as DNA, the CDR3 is TGTGCCAGCAGTTTGCAAACCAGACCGGGAGAACTGTTTTTT. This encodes CASSLQTRPGELFF.

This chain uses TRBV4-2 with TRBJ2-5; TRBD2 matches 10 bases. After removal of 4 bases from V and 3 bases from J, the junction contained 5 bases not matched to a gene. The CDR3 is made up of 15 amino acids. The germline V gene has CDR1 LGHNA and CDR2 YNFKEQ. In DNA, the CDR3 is TGTGCCAGCAGCCCATCTAGCGGGAGAGAAGAGACCCAGTACTTC. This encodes CASSPSSGREETQYF.

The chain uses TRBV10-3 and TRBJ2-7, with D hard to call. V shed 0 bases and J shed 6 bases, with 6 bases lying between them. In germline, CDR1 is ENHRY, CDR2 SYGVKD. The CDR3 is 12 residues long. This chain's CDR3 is CAISESSGEQYF. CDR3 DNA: TGTGCCATCAGTGAGTCATCGGGCGAGCAGTACTTC.